This T cell receptor (beta chain) was profiled in a study of T cells in Graves' hyperthyroidism and ophthalmopathy. Findings and caveats of the study: The model predicted ophthalmopathy a median roughly six months before onset.

Regions amplified from RNA transcripts were the TCR beta CDR3 regions. In the first-round RT-PCR of the TCR CDR3, the HTBI primer set was used. TCRdb called the multiplex PCR reads again in MiXCR, with one record for every CDR3 protein. The sample carries some 760,000 distinct CDR3 sequences, 13% to 15% recorded once. The trim removed 0 bases at V and 1 base at J, leaving 3 bases unmatched. Germline V CDR1 and CDR2: SNHLY, FYNNEI. The CDR3 loop spans 15 amino acids. This clonotype has ten or more counts. Its matching antigen is unknown. Uncontrolled infections, other autoimmune diseases, pregnancy or lactation led to exclusion of patients. Every diagnosis used clinical symptoms, serum thyroxine and TRAb, thyroid ultrasound and orbital computed tomography.

Sequenced sample: blood. This chain links TRBV2 with TRBJ2-7; 7 bases agree with TRBD1. The origin of this receptor is a woman aged 18-29 years with Graves' hyperthyroidism. CDR3 protein: CASSEANRGSYEQYF. The CDR3 DNA follows: TGTGCCAGCAGTGAAGCCAACAGGGGTTCCTACGAGCAGTACTTC. The whole variable domain, filled in from reference TRBV2 and TRBJ2-7, reads EPEVTQTPSHQVTQMGQEVILRCVPISNHLYFYWYRQILGQKVEFLVSFYNNEISEKSEIFDDQFSVERPDGSNFTLKIRSTKLEDSAMYFCASSEANRGSYEQYFGPGTRLTVT.